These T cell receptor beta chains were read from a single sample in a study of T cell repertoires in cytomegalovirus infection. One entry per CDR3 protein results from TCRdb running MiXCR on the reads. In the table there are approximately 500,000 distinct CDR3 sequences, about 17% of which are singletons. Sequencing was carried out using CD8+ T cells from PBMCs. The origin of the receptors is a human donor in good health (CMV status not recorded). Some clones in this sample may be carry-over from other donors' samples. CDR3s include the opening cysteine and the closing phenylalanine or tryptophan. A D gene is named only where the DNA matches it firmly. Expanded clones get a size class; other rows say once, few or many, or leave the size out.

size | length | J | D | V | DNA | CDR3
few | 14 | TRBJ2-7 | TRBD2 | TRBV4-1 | TGCGCCAGCAGCCAAGAGCCCTATAGCGGGAAGCAGTACTTC | CASSQEPYSGKQYF
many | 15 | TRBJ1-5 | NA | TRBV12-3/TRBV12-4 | TGTGCCAGCAGTTTGGGTTCCGAGAGCAATCAGCCCCAGCATTTT | CASSLGSESNQPQHF
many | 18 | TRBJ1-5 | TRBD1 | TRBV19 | TGTGCCAGTAGTATAGATGTCACAGGGGGTTACAGCAATCAGCCCCAGCATTTT | CASSIDVTGGYSNQPQHF
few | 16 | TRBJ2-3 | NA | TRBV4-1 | TGCGCCAGCAGCCCATCGACAGGACGTAGCACAGATACGCAGTATTTT | CASSPSTGRSTDTQYF
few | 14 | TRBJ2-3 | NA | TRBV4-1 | TGCGCCAGCAGCCCACTACCGTCGGGAGAGGTGCAGTATTTT | CASSPLPSGEVQYF
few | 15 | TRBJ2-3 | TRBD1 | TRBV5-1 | TGCGCCAGCAGCCCGGACAGGCGGTTCACAGATACGCAGTATTTT | CASSPDRRFTDTQYF
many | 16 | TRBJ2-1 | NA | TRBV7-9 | TGTGCCAGCAGCTCGCGTCCTTCCCCGGCAAACAATGAGCAGTTCTTC | CASSSRPSPANNEQFF
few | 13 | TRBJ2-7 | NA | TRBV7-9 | TGTGCCAGCACAGGGGATACCTCCTACGAGCAGTACTTC | CASTGDTSYEQYF
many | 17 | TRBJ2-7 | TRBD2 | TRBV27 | TGTGCCAGCAGTTCTACTACCGGGACTAGCGTTCCCTACGAGCAGTACTTC | CASSSTTGTSVPYEQYF
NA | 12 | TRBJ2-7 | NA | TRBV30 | TGTGCCTGGACGAGGTCCTCCTACGAGCAGTACTTC | CAWTRSSYEQYF
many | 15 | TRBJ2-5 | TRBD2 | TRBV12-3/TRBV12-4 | TGTGCCAGCCGATCGACTAGCGGGTTGCAAGAGACCCAGTACTTC | CASRSTSGLQETQYF
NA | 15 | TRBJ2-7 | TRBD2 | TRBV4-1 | TGCGCCAGCAGCCAAGTAATAGCGGGGCCCTACGAGCAGTACTTC | CASSQVIAGPYEQYF
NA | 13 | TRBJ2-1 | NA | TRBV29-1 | TGCAGCGTTGACGGGAACCTCTACAATGAGCAGTTCTTC | CSVDGNLYNEQFF
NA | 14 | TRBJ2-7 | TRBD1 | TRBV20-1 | TGCAGTGCTAGAGGAACGGGACAGCCCTACGAGCAGTACTTC | CSARGTGQPYEQYF